This section outlines one T cell receptor (beta chain) sequence together with its context. No antigen is known for it. No clone much larger than this one lies a single base away; base qualities are absent. Donors were healthy HIV-negative adults with no recently reported acute infections or vaccinations. Only Caucasian adults living in Nashville, Tennessee, USA were represented among the donors. Magnetic negative selection was used to enrich CD4+ T cells, after which naive cells were positively selected on CD45RA and the negative fraction became the memory subset. After blood collection by leukapheresis, PBMCs were isolated using Ficoll-Histopaque density gradient centrifugation and then cryopreserved in the vapor phase of liquid nitrogen. Purity and quantity of every magnetically sorted T cell population were checked by analytical flow cytometry. From each sorted fraction, genomic DNA was isolated and quantified by UV absorbance on a Nanodrop 2000c.

TCR CDR3 regions were amplified from genomic DNA by multiplex PCR using the deep immunoSEQ assay. Genomic DNA extracted from each cell subset was distributed evenly over all wells of several immunoSEQ 96-well plates, and each plate served as one replicate. Each replicate PCR for sorted subsets received about 0.2 ug genomic DNA, equal to about 30,000 T cell genomes. Purified libraries were measured with a Qubit 3.0 fluorometer, size-checked on a Bioanalyzer 2100, and measured again with the KAPA Library Quantification kit. A separate single-read 150-cycle Illumina NextSeq 550 flow cell was used to sequence each immunoSEQ 96-well plate. The published analysis was carried out like this. Because only junctional sequences without quality scores were contained in the immunoSEQ output, filtering matching that applied to full-length reads could not be performed. To assign V/J genes and CDR3, sequences were annotated using PyIR, a Python wrapper for IgBLAST v1.9, with IMGT germline references. Reads were removed for weak V/J assignments (E-value above 1e-6), missing CDR3, stop codons, out-of-frame junctions, or ambiguous translated residues. V3J clonotypes were defined by identical inferred V gene, J gene, and CDR3 amino acid sequence. Percentage overlap between repertoires was calculated by dividing the number of shared unique clonotypes by the size of the smaller repertoire. Richness of each repertoire was evaluated using RTK rarefaction, the Chao1 estimator, and Recon v2.1 estimates of unobserved clonotypes. OLGA was used to compute generation probabilities for all TCRbeta clonotypes that the gDNA method yielded from a few donors. Held by TCRdb, this immuneACCESS table contains in-frame sequences only and omits some clones. Under half of the omission traces to an unresolved V gene where checked; the cause of the rest is unknown. Clonal size and the V and J genes are those of that table, whereas D and trimming came from the DNA. The sample table lists under 850,000 clones, 55% to 80% of them with a count of one. The ten largest clones add up to under 2% of the sample.

The CDR3 spans 14 residues, from the cysteine through the phenylalanine. Only the CDR3 portion is preserved as DNA: 42 bases, with reading frame beginning at the first base. CDR1 and CDR2 are drawn from the germline V gene: MDHEN, SYDVKM. V gives up 3 bases and J gives up 7 bases, and the segment between their germline ends measures 16 bases. These data come from a study of shared clonotypes between healthy human individuals (TCRdb year 2020). The study in broad terms: The cohort comprised two women and a few men aged 18 to 49 years. Leukapheresis yielded between about 0.85 and 10 billion PBMCs per donor. For each donor, three plates each were used for CD4 naive and CD4 memory, two plates were used for CD8 naive, and one plate was used for CD8 memory. To increase sequencing depth and limit assay-specific biases, TCR repertoire library preparation and sequencing were carried out by different laboratories using diverse techniques. Blood TCR repertoires of about five healthy adults were deeply sequenced to estimate repertoire size and the extent of clonotype sharing between individuals.

General conclusions and limits of the study: Pairwise subsampling indicated that sequencing depth was expected to affect the degree of clonotype sharing among donors. The small number of donors limited the genetic and exposure-history diversity represented. Clonotypes shared by all four sorted-subset donors showed higher generation probabilities than non-shared clonotypes. Across a few donors, approximately 4.6% of naive CD4, roughly 3.4% of naive CD8, under 2.5% of memory CD4, and about 0.4% of memory CD8 clonotypes were shared. Naive subsets generally had larger estimated clonotype richness than memory subsets did. Rarefaction of sorted-subset datasets indicated incomplete sequencing despite the large sequencing depth. Sampling was limited to blood, and TCR repertoires in tissue likely differ from TCR repertoires in blood.

This sequence originates from a woman in her 30s in good health. This receptor chain uses TRBV28 and TRBJ2-7, with the D gene tentatively TRBD1 or TRBD2, based on 6 matching bases in each. Sequencing used memory CD4+ T cells sorted from blood. What this sample's cell subset or site label stands for: CD45RA-negative fraction. The DNA is TGTGCCAGCAGTTTCCCGGGGGCGATGGGGGAGCAGTACTTC. Its translation is CASSFPGAMGEQYF. With all but the CDR3 taken from the reference TRBV28 and TRBJ2-7 genes, the full variable domain is: DVKVTQSSRYLVKRTGEKVFLECVQDMDHENMFWYRQDPGLGLRLIYFSYDVKMKEKGDIPEGYSVSREKKERFSLILESASTNQTSMYLCASSFPGAMGEQYFGPGTRLTVT.